The 22 T cell receptor beta chains below come from one sample, sequenced in a study of technical replicates of blood from several donors. TCRdb's copy holds only in-frame clones and misses some; the assay was immunoSEQ multiplex PCR. The sample lists tens of thousands of clones, around 87% occurring once. The sample comprised PBMCs. These receptors were taken from a human donor in good health. Some clones in this sample may be carry-over from other donors' samples.

The chain links TRBV15 to TRBJ2-7; 11 bases fit TRBD2. Germline V gives CDR1 LNHNV, CDR2 YYDKDF (reference sequence). This CDR3 spans 15 amino acids. V shed 3 bases and J 5 bases; nucleotides not matched to a gene: 6. Here the CDR3 reads CATSSLLAGANEQYF. In DNA, the CDR3 is TGTGCCACCAGCAGTTTACTAGCGGGAGCGAACGAGCAGTACTTC.

As concerns this clone: Other DNA sequences of this sample code for an identical CDR3. This chain joins TRBV29-1 and TRBJ2-5; a weak D match, TRBD1 (7 bases). Per the germline V gene, CDR1 is SQVTM and CDR2 is ANQGSEA. The CDR3 is made up of 11 amino acids. V lost 7 bases to trimming and J lost 2 bases, with 8 bases between them. This CDR3 reads CSAGGQETQYF. CDR3 DNA: TGCAGCGCAGGGGGGCAAGAGACCCAGTACTTC.

The chain carries TRBV11-3 and TRBJ1-6; 7 bases are a match to TRBD1. Looked up from germline, CDR1 is SGHNT and CDR2 is YENEEA. The CDR3 totals 15 residues. J lost 5 bases, V lost 8 bases, and 9 bases had no gene match. CDR3 protein: CASSLSGQNNSPLHF. CDR3 sequence (DNA): TGTGCCAGCTCACTATCGGGACAGAATAATTCACCCCTCCACTTT.

The DNA for the CDR3 is TGTGCCACCAGCGACCAAGCGGGAGTGGCCTACGAGCAGTACTTC. Its protein product is CATSDQAGVAYEQYF. This chain uses TRBV15 with TRBJ2-7; 8 positions match TRBD2. The CDR3 has 15 residues. J was trimmed by 2 bases and V by 5 bases; bases with no gene match: 8. Germline CDR1 reads LNHNV; CDR2 reads YYDKDF (reference sequence).

This chain links TRBV9 with TRBJ2-5; TRBD1 aligns across 7 bases. V trimming: 0 bases; J trimming: 3 bases; junction bases outside the gene matches: 5. The CDR3 contains 15 residues. From germline, CDR1 is SGDLS and CDR2 YYNGEE. CDR3 in amino acids: CASSVEGGAEETQYF. For the CDR3, the DNA is TGTGCCAGCAGCGTAGAAGGGGGCGCGGAAGAGACCCAGTACTTC.

This chain joins TRBV25-1 and TRBJ2-5; D possibly corresponds to TRBD2 (6 bases). The germline V and J ends were trimmed by 3 bases and 9 bases, with 26 bases remaining between them. This CDR3 has 17 amino acids. Per germline, CDR1 MGHDK and CDR2 SYGVNS. CDR3: CASSDPAGSRYGEAQYF. The CDR3 DNA sequence: TGTGCCAGCAGTGACCCGGCGGGGTCCCGCTACGGGGAGGCCCAGTACTTC.

The chain recombines TRBV4-1 with TRBJ2-1, with 10 bases fitting TRBD1. Germline V gives CDR1 MGHRA, CDR2 YSYEKL. The CDR3 is made up of 16 amino acids. The trim removed 1 base at V and 8 bases at J, leaving 8 bases unmatched. In DNA, the CDR3 is TGCGCCAGCAGCCAAGCGCGGGACAGGGGCAGGGATGAGCAGTTCTTC. Translating it yields CASSQARDRGRDEQFF.

V and J are TRBV4-3 and TRBJ1-3; D is perhaps TRBD1 (6 bases). Germline V gene data show CDR1 as LGHNA and CDR2 as YSLEER. V was pared by 3 bases and J by 0 bases, with 15 bases between. The CDR3 spans 17 residues. CDR3 nucleotide sequence: TGCGCCAGCAGCCATAGGGGGGGGAGGGGCTCTGGAAACACCATATATTTT. Protein sequence: CASSHRGGRGSGNTIYF.

The genes are TRBV6-4 and TRBJ2-3; the match to TRBD2 covers 7 bases. CDR1 and CDR2 from the germline V gene are MRHNA and SNTAGT. V was clipped by 5 bases and J by 2 bases; unmatched bases: 7. The CDR3 sequence is 15 residues long. CDR3 nucleotide sequence: TGTGCCAGCAGTCAGCGGGGCGGACTCACAGATACGCAGTATTTT. Translating gives CASSQRGGLTDTQYF.

This clone was detected only once. The rearrangement joins TRBV5-5 to TRBJ1-2; no clear D gene. The CDR3 runs 14 residues. Germline V gene data show CDR1 as SGHKS and CDR2 as YYEKEE (reference sequence). The ends were cut back, 2 bases at V and 2 bases at J, with 10 bases in the middle. The CDR3: CASSFPGSNYGYTF. CDR3 in DNA: TGTGCCAGCAGCTTCCCGGGTTCCAACTATGGCTACACCTTC.

This rearrangement joins TRBV4-3 to TRBJ1-4; D is possibly TRBD1 (6 bases). Trimming left V 0 bases short and J 5 bases short, with 13 bases between. The CDR3 is made up of 16 amino acids. The germline V gene has CDR1 LGHNA and CDR2 YSLEER. CDR3 sequence reads: CASSQEATGRNEKLFF. CDR3 nucleotides: TGCGCCAGCAGCCAAGAAGCCACAGGGAGAAATGAAAAACTGTTTTTT.

This sequence joins TRBV6-1 and TRBJ1-5; D ambiguous. The V and J ends lost 1 base and 7 bases respectively, with 11 bases between them. In germline, CDR1 is MNHNS, CDR2 SASEGT. The CDR3 contains 14 residues. CDR3 sequence (DNA): TGTGCCAGCAGTGAAGTCGGAGGATGGCAGCCCCAGCATTTT. The encoded protein is CASSEVGGWQPQHF.

J is TRBJ1-4 and V is TRBV30, with TRBD1 matching over 8 bases. The CDR3 has 13 residues. J gave up 7 bases and V 6 bases, and 7 bases lay outside the gene matches. The germline V gene encodes CDR1 GTSNPN and CDR2 SVGIG (reference sequence). CDR3 amino acids: CACPQGAGEKLFF. The CDR3 region has the DNA TGTGCCTGCCCCCAGGGGGCCGGTGAAAAACTGTTTTTT. Variable domain in full (rest from reference TRBV30 and TRBJ1-4): SQTIHQWPATLVQPVGSPLSLECTVEGTSNPNLYWYRQAAGRGLQLLFYSVGIGQISSEVPQNLSASRPQDRQFILSSKKLLLSDSGFYLCACPQGAGEKLFFGSGTQLSVL.

The V call is TRBV5-1, the J call TRBJ1-1; D is possibly TRBD1 (5 bases). The germline V and J ends were trimmed by 1 base and 7 bases, with 11 bases remaining between them. Per the germline V gene, CDR1 is SGHRS and CDR2 is YFSETQ. The CDR3 runs 13 residues. The CDR3 loop reads CASSLNRQLEAFF. DNA for the CDR3: TGCGCCAGCAGCTTGAACAGACAGCTTGAAGCTTTCTTT.

The chain uses TRBV4-1 and TRBJ1-1; D is possibly TRBD1 (6 bases). Germline CDR1 MGHRA, CDR2 YSYEKL. V gave up 2 bases and J gave up 2 bases, with 12 bases separating them. The CDR3 covers 15 residues. The CDR3 region has the DNA TGCGCCAGCAGCCAAAAATGGACAGCAAACACTGAAGCTTTCTTT. Translated, it gives CASSQKWTANTEAFF.

J is TRBJ2-7 and V is TRBV13; TRBD1 aligns across 8 bases. The CDR3 loop spans 15 amino acids. Germline V gives CDR1 PRHDT, CDR2 FYEKMQ (reference sequence). The junction had 3 bases not matched to a gene; V was cut back by 1 base and J by 1 base. The CDR3 reads CASSLDGQGSYEQYF. The CDR3, as DNA: TGTGCCAGCAGCTTAGATGGACAGGGATCCTACGAGCAGTACTTC.

In its sample, this clone was seen a few times. The sample contains more than one DNA sequence encoding this CDR3. The J gene is TRBJ2-7, the V gene TRBV27; D possibly corresponds to TRBD2 (6 bases). Germline-derived CDR1 and CDR2 are MNHEY and SMNVEV (reference sequence). The V end lost 5 bases, the J end lost 2 bases, and 13 bases lay between the germline ends. The CDR3 runs 14 residues. In DNA form, the CDR3 reads TGTGCCAGCAGTCCGGGACTCGCCCCCTACGAGCAGTACTTC. Translated, it gives CASSPGLAPYEQYF.

The chain is built from TRBV5-4 and TRBJ2-7; the match to TRBD2 covers 9 bases. Germline V lookup: CDR1 SGHNT, CDR2 YYREEE (reference sequence). The CDR3 length is 14 residues. The ends lost 2 bases at V and 4 bases at J; junction bases unmatched: 4. Written as DNA, the CDR3 is TGTGCCAGCAGCTTCGATAGCGGGAGATACGAGCAGTACTTC. Translating it yields CASSFDSGRYEQYF.

Only one count was recorded for this clone. This chain connects TRBV19 to TRBJ2-1, with D uncertain. V dropped 5 bases and J dropped 2 bases, with 16 bases sitting between them. Germline V CDR1 and CDR2: LNHDA, SQIVND (reference sequence). The CDR3 consists of 16 residues. CDR3 DNA sequence: TGTGCCAGTAGTCTTATCCTAGGAGTTGCCTACAATGAGCAGTTCTTC. Protein sequence: CASSLILGVAYNEQFF.

This clone was counted between two and nine times. This rearrangement joins TRBV30 to TRBJ2-1, with TRBD2 matching over 9 bases. V shed 2 bases and J 7 bases; nucleotides not matched to a gene: 9. The CDR3 is 15 residues long. CDR1 and CDR2 from the germline V gene are GTSNPN and SVGIG (reference sequence). The CDR3 bases are TGTGCCTGGAGTTCCCTCGGACTAGCGTCAAATGAGCAGTTCTTC. It yields the protein CAWSSLGLASNEQFF. Drawing the rest from reference TRBV30 and TRBJ2-1, the complete variable domain is SQTIHQWPATLVQPVGSPLSLECTVEGTSNPNLYWYRQAAGRGLQLLFYSVGIGQISSEVPQNLSASRPQDRQFILSSKKLLLSDSGFYLCAWSSLGLASNEQFFGPGTRLTVL.

The chain links TRBV2 to TRBJ1-4, with unresolved D. The CDR3 loop spans 12 amino acids. V lost 4 bases, J lost 8 bases, and 8 bases lay in between. The V gene's germline CDR1 is SNHLY and CDR2 FYNNEI. The CDR3 region is CASSGSWEKLFF. The CDR3 region has the DNA TGTGCCAGCAGTGGCAGTTGGGAAAAACTGTTTTTT. Complete variable domain (other parts from reference TRBV2 and TRBJ1-4): EPEVTQTPSHQVTQMGQEVILRCVPISNHLYFYWYRQILGQKVEFLVSFYNNEISEKSEIFDDQFSVERPDGSNFTLKIRSTKLEDSAMYFCASSGSWEKLFFGSGTQLSVL.

J is TRBJ2-3 and V is TRBV4-3; possibly TRBD1 for D (5 bases). V lost 4 bases and J 0 bases, leaving 8 bases between the germline ends. Per germline, CDR1 LGHNA and CDR2 YSLEER. There are 14 residues in the CDR3. The CDR3 sequence: CASSPDSSTDTQYF. Here the CDR3 DNA reads TGCGCCAGCAGCCCCGACAGTAGCACAGATACGCAGTATTTT.